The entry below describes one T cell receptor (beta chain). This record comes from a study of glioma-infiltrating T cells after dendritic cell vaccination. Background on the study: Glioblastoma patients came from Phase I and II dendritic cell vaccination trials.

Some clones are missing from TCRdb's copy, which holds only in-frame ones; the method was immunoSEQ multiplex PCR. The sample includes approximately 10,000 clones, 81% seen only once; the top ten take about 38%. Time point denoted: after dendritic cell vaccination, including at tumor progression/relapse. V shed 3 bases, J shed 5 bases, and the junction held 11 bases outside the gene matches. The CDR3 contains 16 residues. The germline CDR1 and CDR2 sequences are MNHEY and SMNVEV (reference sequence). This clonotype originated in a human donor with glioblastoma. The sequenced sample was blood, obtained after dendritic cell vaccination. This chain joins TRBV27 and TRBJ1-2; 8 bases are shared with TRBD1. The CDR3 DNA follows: TGTGCCAGCAGTTTTCTTACAGGGGGAGGGAGTTATGGCTACACCTTC. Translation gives CASSFLTGGGSYGYTF.